This T cell receptor beta chain came from a study of beta chain features in type 1 diabetes. The overall study: Patients looked much like healthy donors when it came to age, gender and cell yields.

Reverse transcription of all isolated RNA meant that expressed TCRB transcripts were sequenced. Produced via immunoSEQ multiplex PCR; TCRdb's table is partial and in-frame only. Of approximately 340,000 clones detected, roughly 16% appear once; the ten largest clones hold under 0.02%. Study results and caveats: In patients and controls equally, PCR might favor templates that are shorter. Within the patient group, naive, central memory and Treg TCRB repertoires appeared more similar to each other than within healthy donors.

The single heparinised draw taken from each donor contained about 120 mL of blood on average. For this clone: The antigen is undetermined.

The specimen sequenced was naive CD4+ T cells from blood. The source is a woman under 30 in good health.

The CDR3 DNA reads TGCGCCAGCAGCCAAGGTCAGACAGGGAACTATGGCTACACCTTC. Residues: CASSQGQTGNYGYTF. V usage is TRBV4-1 and J usage is TRBJ1-2, with 7 bases lining up with TRBD1. This CDR3 region has 15 residues. Looked up from germline, CDR1 is MGHRA and CDR2 is YSYEKL. Losses at the gene ends were 1 base for V and 2 bases for J; bases not matched to a gene: 4.